This record concerns one T cell receptor beta chain sequence. Sequenced by immunoSEQ multiplex PCR; TCRdb stores in-frame clones only, minus some. The table has around 53,000 clones, under 90% seen once; the top ten hold 5.5% to 7.5%. This record comes from a study of PD-L1 blockade in urothelial cancer. Study context: Atezolizumab (1,200 mg intravenously every 3 weeks) began in about 2014 for patients. Blood analysis occurred 3 weeks (second dose) and 6 weeks after treatment start. When blood samples were assessed, the median T cell count was 141,255.

The V gene's germline CDR1 is SGDLS and CDR2 YYNGEE. The CDR3 is made up of 16 amino acids. V lost 8 bases and J lost 3; bases outside the gene matches: 15. The origin of this receptor is a man aged 40-49 years with urothelial cancer. V and J are TRBV9 and TRBJ2-5, with TRBD2 matching over 8 bases. This specimen consisted of PBMCs, obtained around atezolizumab (anti-PD-L1) treatment. DNA of the CDR3: TGTGCCAGTTCTCGGAGCGGGAGAGGAGGGAAAGAGACCCAGTACTTC. It translates to CASSRSGRGGKETQYF.